These T cell receptor beta chains were read from a single sample in a study of blood T cell repertoires in COVID-19. The protocol was immunoSEQ multiplex PCR, while the TCRdb copy is restricted to in-frame clones and leaves out a portion. The sample contains some 200,000 clones, about 76% of which appear only once. Material: PBMCs or T cells enriched from blood (not recorded which). The receptor set was obtained from a woman in her fifties or sixties with acute COVID-19. CDR3s include the opening cysteine and the closing phenylalanine or tryptophan. The D gene is left open where the match is weak. Where a row states a size, it is once, few, many or the class of an expanded clone; other rows omit it.

D: -; size: -; V: TRBV19; J: TRBJ2-3; CDR3: CASSSLPSDTQYF; DNA: TGTGCCAGTAGTTCCCTACCTTCGGATACGCAGTATTTT
D: TRBD2; size: -; V: TRBV7-2; J: TRBJ2-2; CDR3: CASSLALFLLAALIGGAGELFF; DNA: TGTGCCAGCAGCTTAGCGCTATTTTTACTAGCGGCCCTAATAGGTGGGGCCGGGGAGCTGTTTTTT
D: TRBD1; size: once; V: TRBV7-6; J: TRBJ1-2; CDR3: CASSSQQGKGYTF; DNA: TGTGCCAGCAGCTCCCAACAGGGGAAAGGCTACACCTTC
D: -; size: -; V: TRBV27; J: TRBJ1-4; CDR3: CASTTSDSPEKLFF; DNA: TGTGCCAGCACCACCTCGGACAGCCCTGAAAAACTGTTTTTT
D: -; size: -; V: TRBV19; J: TRBJ2-2; CDR3: CASSTYRLQAGANTGELFF; DNA: TGTGCCAGTAGTACGTATAGGCTCCAGGCTGGCGCGAACACCGGGGAGCTGTTTTTT
D: TRBD2; size: -; V: TRBV4-1; J: TRBJ2-1; CDR3: CASSASDPWTSSYPNYNEQFF; DNA: TGCGCCAGCAGCGCAAGTGACCCGTGGACTAGCTCCTACCCAAACTACAATGAGCAGTTCTTC
D: TRBD2; size: -; V: TRBV5-8; J: TRBJ2-3; CDR3: CASSSGTSNTDTQYF; DNA: TGTGCCAGCAGCTCCGGGACTAGTAACACAGATACGCAGTATTTT
D: -; size: -; V: TRBV6-5; J: TRBJ1-1; CDR3: CASSYLSGGNTEAFF; DNA: TGTGCCAGCAGTTACCTATCCGGCGGGAACACTGAAGCTTTCTTT
D: TRBD2; size: -; V: TRBV5-6; J: TRBJ2-7; CDR3: CASSPSGGAYEQYF; DNA: TGTGCCAGCAGTCCTAGCGGGGGGGCCTACGAGCAGTACTTC
D: -; size: -; V: TRBV12-3/TRBV12-4; J: TRBJ1-2; CDR3: CASSLLNGYTF; DNA: TGTGCCAGCAGTTTACTTAATGGCTACACCTTC
D: TRBD1; size: -; V: TRBV6-2/TRBV6-3; J: TRBJ1-6; CDR3: CASSIRPPDRDNSPLHF; DNA: TGTGCCAGCAGTATTCGCCCTCCGGACAGGGACAATTCACCCCTCCACTTT
D: -; size: few; V: TRBV28; J: TRBJ1-4; CDR3: CASSPLGGDEKLFF; DNA: TGTGCCAGCAGTCCCCTAGGAGGAGATGAAAAACTGTTTTTT
D: TRBD2; size: -; V: TRBV7-2; J: TRBJ2-7; CDR3: CASSFGGRADEQYF; DNA: TGTGCCAGCAGCTTTGGCGGGAGGGCCGACGAGCAGTACTTC
D: TRBD1; size: -; V: TRBV6-2/TRBV6-3; J: TRBJ2-7; CDR3: CASSPRQGPYEQYF; DNA: TGTGCCAGCAGCCCCAGACAGGGCCCCTACGAGCAGTACTTC
D: TRBD1; size: -; V: TRBV18; J: TRBJ1-1; CDR3: CASSLGQGNKNTEAFF; DNA: TGTGCCAGCTCACTGGGACAGGGGAACAAAAACACTGAAGCTTTCTTT
D: TRBD2; size: -; V: TRBV7-8; J: TRBJ2-3; CDR3: CASSLRTALLAGTTDTQYF; DNA: TGTGCCAGCAGCTTAAGGACCGCTCTACTAGCGGGGACCACAGATACGCAGTATTTT
D: TRBD1; size: -; V: TRBV10-3; J: TRBJ2-7; CDR3: CAISPTGGRSYEQYF; DNA: TGTGCCATCAGCCCAACAGGGGGCCGGTCCTACGAGCAGTACTTC
D: TRBD2; size: -; V: TRBV7-2; J: TRBJ2-1; CDR3: CASGTSGSYNEQFF; DNA: TGTGCCAGCGGGACTAGCGGATCCTACAATGAGCAGTTCTTC
D: TRBD1; size: -; V: TRBV11-2; J: TRBJ1-1; CDR3: CASSLSGTVRNTEAFF; DNA: TGTGCCAGCAGCTTATCCGGGACAGTAAGGAACACTGAAGCTTTCTTT
D: TRBD2; size: once; V: TRBV11-2; J: TRBJ2-3; CDR3: CASSLAGGITDTQYF; DNA: TGTGCCAGCAGTTTAGCGGGGGGCATCACAGATACGCAGTATTTT
D: TRBD1; size: -; V: TRBV28; J: TRBJ1-5; CDR3: CASSARGQSNQPQHF; DNA: TGTGCCAGCAGTGCGAGGGGGCAGAGCAATCAGCCCCAGCATTTT
D: TRBD1; size: -; V: TRBV7-2; J: TRBJ1-2; CDR3: CASSLTKIRGTYGYTF; DNA: TGTGCCAGCAGCCTAACTAAGATCAGGGGGACCTATGGCTACACCTTC
D: -; size: -; V: TRBV19; J: TRBJ2-5; CDR3: CASSNLAADGKETQYF; DNA: TGTGCCAGTAGTAACCTAGCAGCCGACGGAAAAGAGACCCAGTACTTC